This TCR beta chain was observed in a study of T-cell memory formation after mild COVID-19. TCRdb called the 5' RACE reads again in MiXCR, with one record for every CDR3 protein. The sample includes about 340,000 distinct CDR3 sequences, more than 20% of them seen just once. This clonotype occurred a few times. The CDR3 is 12 amino acids. The V gene end was trimmed by 4 bases and the J gene end by 6 bases; junction bases not matched to a gene: 4. The germline V gene has CDR1 SQVTM and CDR2 ANQGSEA. The chain uses TRBV29-1 and TRBJ1-2, with 8 bases fitting TRBD1. Input material: PBMCs or a T cell subset sorted from them (not recorded which). The origin of this receptor is an adult woman who had mild COVID-19 (a few samples of this study predate the infection). Cell type and time point are not known. In DNA form, the CDR3 reads TGCAGCGTTGGTGGACAGGGTAATGGCTACACCTTC. Its translation is CSVGGQGNGYTF.